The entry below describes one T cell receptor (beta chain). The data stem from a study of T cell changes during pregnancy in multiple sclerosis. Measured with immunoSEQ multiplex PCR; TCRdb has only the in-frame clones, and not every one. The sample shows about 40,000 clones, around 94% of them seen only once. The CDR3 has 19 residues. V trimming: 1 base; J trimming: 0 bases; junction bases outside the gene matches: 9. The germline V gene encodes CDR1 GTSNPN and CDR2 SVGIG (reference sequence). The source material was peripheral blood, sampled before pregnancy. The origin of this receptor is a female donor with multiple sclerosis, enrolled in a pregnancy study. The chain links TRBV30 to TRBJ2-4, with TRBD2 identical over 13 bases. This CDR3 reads CAWSGTSGSRVLAKNIQYF. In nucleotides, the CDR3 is TGTGCCTGGAGTGGGACTAGCGGGAGCAGAGTACTAGCCAAAAACATTCAGTACTTC.